This T cell receptor (beta chain) stems from a study of CD8 T cells in Susac syndrome. With random hexamers, reverse transcription was performed on about 0.5 to 1 ug of RNA. Via MiXCR, TCRdb re-called the immunoSEQ multiplex PCR reads, giving one row per CDR3 protein. The sample lists about 150,000 distinct CDR3 sequences; less than 97% were seen once. CD8+ and CD4+ T cells from blood underwent TCR beta sequencing, which was carried out in a high-throughput format. The length of the CDR3 is 12 residues. V was clipped by 0 bases and J by 4 bases, with 5 bases between them. Germline V gives CDR1 GTSNPN, CDR2 SVGIG (reference sequence).

The clonotype was recovered from a human donor with multiple sclerosis. V usage is TRBV30 and J usage is TRBJ2-3; D unclear. The sample was CD8+ T cells from PBMCs. The CDR3 nucleotides are TGTGCCTGGAGTGTTCGGGCAGATACGCAGTATTTT. It specifies CAWSVRADTQYF.